This TCR beta chain was found in a study of blood T cell repertoires in COVID-19 (dated by TCRdb to 2020 to 2021). In terms of the full investigation: Samples covering the acute and convalescent phases of COVID-19 were provided by collaborators in the United States, Italy and Spain. Samples came from the ongoing ImmuneRACE study (first 160 participants) plus 1,254 subjects from 6 global collaborators. Nearly every sample came with metadata listing a de-identified subject ID, COVID-19 status, age in years and sex. The repertoires were released in a freely available public database meant as a resource for research on the immune response to SARS-CoV-2. Where available, HLA class I and class II types were taken from metadata supplied by the sample provider and were not determined by assay-based typing. The prospective study material was composed of cDNA or gDNA derived from T cells, B-cell-depleted T cells, or PBMCs. Deeply sampled blood TCRbeta repertoires from subjects exposed to, actively infected with, or recovered from COVID-19 were included in the dataset.

TCRbeta CDR3 regions were amplified from genomic DNA using the immunoSEQ Assay, a bias-controlled multiplex PCR. The published analysis was carried out like this. Nucleated cell counts per sample were estimated from amplification of reference gene primers within the assay. To quantify the absolute abundance of each unique TCRbeta CDR3 rearrangement, sequence reads were collapsed and filtered. Productive Simpson clonality was computed per sample as the square root of Simpson's diversity index over productive rearrangements. Sourced from immuneACCESS, this table was stored by TCRdb with only in-frame sequences that have V and J called. A share of the clones is absent; for the studies checked, an unresolved V gene accounts for under half, and the remainder has no known explanation. For V, J and clone size, that table is used; D and trimming come from the DNA. In all, the sample holds about 97,000 clones, and 92% of those were seen once. The ten largest clones add up to less than 2% of the sample.

The paper as a whole reports these results and caveats: The amount of clinical and demographic metadata varied by source and participant and was provided uncurated.

One collaborating source in Seattle enrolled patients during active infection and followed them longitudinally through the course of disease. Collaborating institutions collected whole blood in K2EDTA tubes following their own protocols. For TCRbeta analysis, collaborators shipped samples in one of three forms: frozen whole blood, isolated PBMCs, or DNA extracted from either of those sample types. Comment on this clone: Its antigen remains unidentified. Base qualities are not provided; no much larger clone lies one nucleotide away. The sample has other DNA sequences that encode this CDR3 too.

At the junction V is shortened by 3 bases and J by 4 bases, with 4 bases in between. Based on the germline V gene, the CDR1 and CDR2 sequences are KGHSH and LQKENI. From the cysteine through the phenylalanine, the CDR3 covers 13 amino acids. Only CDR3 DNA is held: 39 bases, read in frame from base 1. The sample was peripheral blood. This receptor chain uses TRBV18 and TRBJ2-6; the D gene lacks a confident call. This receptor was identified in a woman aged 45 to 65 with COVID-19, enrolled during active disease. The sequence in DNA is TGTGCCAGCTCACCGGCAGGGGCCAACGTCCTGACTTTC. The encoded protein is CASSPAGANVLTF.